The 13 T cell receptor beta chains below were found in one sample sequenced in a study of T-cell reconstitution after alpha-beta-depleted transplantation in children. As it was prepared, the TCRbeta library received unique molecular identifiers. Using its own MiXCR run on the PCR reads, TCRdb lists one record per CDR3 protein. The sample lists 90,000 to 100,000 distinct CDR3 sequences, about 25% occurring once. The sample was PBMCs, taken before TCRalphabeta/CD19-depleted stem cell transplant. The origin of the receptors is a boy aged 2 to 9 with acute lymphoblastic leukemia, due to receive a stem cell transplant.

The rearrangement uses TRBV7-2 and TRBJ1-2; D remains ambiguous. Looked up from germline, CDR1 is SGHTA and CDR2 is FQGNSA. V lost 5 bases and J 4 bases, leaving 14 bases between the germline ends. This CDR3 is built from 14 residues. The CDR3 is CASSPDTVGYGYTF. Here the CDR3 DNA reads TGTGCCAGCAGCCCTGACACAGTGGGCTATGGCTACACCTTC.

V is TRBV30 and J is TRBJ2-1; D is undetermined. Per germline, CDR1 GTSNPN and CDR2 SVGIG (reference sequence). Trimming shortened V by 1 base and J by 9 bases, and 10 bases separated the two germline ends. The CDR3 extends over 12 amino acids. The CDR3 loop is CAWSESAPEQFF. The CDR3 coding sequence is TGTGCCTGGAGTGAGTCGGCACCTGAGCAGTTCTTC.

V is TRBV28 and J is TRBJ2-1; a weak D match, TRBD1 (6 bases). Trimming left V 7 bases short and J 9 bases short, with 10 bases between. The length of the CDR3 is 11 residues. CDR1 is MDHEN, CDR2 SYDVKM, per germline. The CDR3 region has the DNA TGTGCCAGCACTCAGGGGATTGAGCAGTTCTTC. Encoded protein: CASTQGIEQFF.

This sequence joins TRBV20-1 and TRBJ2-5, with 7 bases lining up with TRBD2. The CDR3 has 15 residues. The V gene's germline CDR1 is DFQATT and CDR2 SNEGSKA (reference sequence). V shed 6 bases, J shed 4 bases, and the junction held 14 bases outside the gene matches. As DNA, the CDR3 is TGCAGTGCCCAAGCGACTAGCCAAGAGGGAGAGACCCAGTACTTC. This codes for CSAQATSQEGETQYF.

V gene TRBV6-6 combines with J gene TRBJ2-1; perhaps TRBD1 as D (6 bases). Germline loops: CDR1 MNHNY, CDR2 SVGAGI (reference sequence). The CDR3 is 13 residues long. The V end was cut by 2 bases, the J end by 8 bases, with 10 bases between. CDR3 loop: CASSYDRHYEQFF. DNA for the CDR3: TGTGCCAGCAGTTACGACAGGCATTATGAGCAGTTCTTC.

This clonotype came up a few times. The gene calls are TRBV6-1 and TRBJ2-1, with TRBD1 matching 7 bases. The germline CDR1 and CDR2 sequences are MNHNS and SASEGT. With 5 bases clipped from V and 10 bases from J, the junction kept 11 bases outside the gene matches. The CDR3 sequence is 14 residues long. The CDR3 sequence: CASSPTRQGGEQFF. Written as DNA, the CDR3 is TGTGCCAGCAGTCCGACTCGACAGGGCGGGGAGCAGTTCTTC.

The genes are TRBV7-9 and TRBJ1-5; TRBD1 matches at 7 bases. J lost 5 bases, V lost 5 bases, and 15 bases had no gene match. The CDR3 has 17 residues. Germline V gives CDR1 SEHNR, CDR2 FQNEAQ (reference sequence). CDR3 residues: CASSLGPRQGWYQPQHF. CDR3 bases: TGTGCCAGCAGCCTAGGTCCAAGACAGGGTTGGTATCAGCCCCAGCATTTT. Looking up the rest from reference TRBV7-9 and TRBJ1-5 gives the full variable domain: DTGVSQNPRHKITKRGQNVTFRCDPISEHNRLYWYRQTLGQGPEFLTYFQNEAQLEKSRLLSDRFSAERPKGSFSTLEIQRTEQGDSAMYLCASSLGPRQGWYQPQHFGDGTRLSIL.

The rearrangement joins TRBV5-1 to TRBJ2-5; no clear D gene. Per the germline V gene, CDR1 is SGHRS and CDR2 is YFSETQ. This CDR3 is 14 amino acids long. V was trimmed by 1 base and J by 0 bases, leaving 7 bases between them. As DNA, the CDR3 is TGCGCCAGCAGCTTGAACAGCCACCAAGAGACCCAGTACTTC. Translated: CASSLNSHQETQYF. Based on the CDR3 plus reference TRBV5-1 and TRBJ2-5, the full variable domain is KAGVTQTPRYLIKTRGQQVTLSCSPISGHRSVSWYQQTPGQGLQFLFEYFSETQRNKGNFPGRFSGRQFSNSRSEMNVSTLELGDSALYLCASSLNSHQETQYFGPGTRLLVL.

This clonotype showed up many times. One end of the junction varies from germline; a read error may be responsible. The CDR3 nucleotides are TGTGCCAGCAGTTTAGCGGGGGATTCCACAGATACGCAGTATTTT. The encoded protein is CASSLAGDSTDTQYF. This sequence joins TRBV7-2 and TRBJ2-3, with TRBD2 matching 9 bases. The CDR3 covers 15 residues. The V gene's germline CDR1 is SGHTA and CDR2 FQGNSA. Using reference TRBV7-2 and TRBJ2-3 for the parts outside the CDR3, the full variable domain is GAGVSQSPSNKVTEKGKDVELRCDPISGHTALYWYRQSLGQGLEFLIYFQGNSAPDKSGLPSDRFSAERTGGSVSTLTIQRTQQEDSAVYLCASSLAGDSTDTQYFGPGTRLTVL.

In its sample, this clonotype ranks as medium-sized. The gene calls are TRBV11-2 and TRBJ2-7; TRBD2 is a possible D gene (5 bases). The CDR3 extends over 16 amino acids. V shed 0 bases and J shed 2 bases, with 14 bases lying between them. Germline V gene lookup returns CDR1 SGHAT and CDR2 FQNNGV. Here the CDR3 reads CASSLDRSGGTYEQYF. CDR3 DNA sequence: TGTGCCAGCAGCTTAGATCGGAGCGGTGGGACCTACGAGCAGTACTTC.

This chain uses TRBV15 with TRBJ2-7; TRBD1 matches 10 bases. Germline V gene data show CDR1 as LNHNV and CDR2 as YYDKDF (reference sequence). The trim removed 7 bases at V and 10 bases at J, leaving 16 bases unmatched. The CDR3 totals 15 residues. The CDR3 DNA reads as TGTGCCACCATTGGTTGGGACAGGGGCCGCGAACGACAGTACTTC. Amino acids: CATIGWDRGRERQYF.

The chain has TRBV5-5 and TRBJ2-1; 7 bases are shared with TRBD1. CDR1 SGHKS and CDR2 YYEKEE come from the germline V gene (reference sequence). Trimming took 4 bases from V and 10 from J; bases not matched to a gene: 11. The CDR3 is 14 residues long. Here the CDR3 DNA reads TGTGCCAGCAGCCCACCCGACAGGGATCGCGAGCAGTTCTTC. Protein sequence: CASSPPDRDREQFF.

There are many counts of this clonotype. CDR3: CASSLSYEQYF. For the CDR3, the DNA is TGTGCCAGCAGTTTATCCTACGAGCAGTACTTC. The chain links TRBV27 to TRBJ2-7; D gene uncertain. This CDR3 comprises 11 residues. Germline CDR1 is MNHEY and CDR2 is SMNVEV (reference sequence). V was trimmed by 0 bases and J by 3 bases, leaving 0 bases between them.